One and the same sample provided the 29 T cell receptor beta chains below, sequenced in a study of control samples from healthy donors and cancer patients. The assay was immunoSEQ multiplex PCR, and TCRdb's table has in-frame clones only and misses some. The sample carries some 79,000 clones, roughly 87% recorded once. Sequencing was done on a sample of blood. The receptors shown here come from a woman aged 45-65 years in good health.

CDR3 protein: CASSGTGAVTEAFF. The CDR3 DNA reads as TGTGCCAGTAGTGGGACAGGGGCGGTCACTGAAGCTTTCTTT. The chain combines TRBV19 with TRBJ1-1; 10 bases match TRBD1. Germline V gene lookup returns CDR1 LNHDA and CDR2 SQIVND (reference sequence). This CDR3 spans 14 amino acids. Unmatched junction bases numbered 4, after V lost 5 bases and J lost 4 bases. The full variable domain, in which reference TRBV19 and TRBJ1-1 provide the parts outside the CDR3, is DGGITQSPKYLFRKEGQNVTLSCEQNLNHDAMYWYRQDPGQGLRLIYYSQIVNDFQKGDIAEGYSVSREKKESFPLTVTSAQKNPTAFYLCASSGTGAVTEAFFGQGTRLTVV.

The chain uses TRBV18 and TRBJ1-1, with D unresolved. Trimming removed 2 bases from V and 4 bases from J, with 2 bases in between. This CDR3 region has 11 residues. Germline V gives CDR1 KGHSH, CDR2 LQKENI. Written as DNA, the CDR3 is TGTGCCAGCTCACCAGGCACTGAAGCTTTCTTT. Encoded protein: CASSPGTEAFF. The full variable domain, with the rest looked up from reference TRBV18 and TRBJ1-1, is NAGVMQNPRHLVRRRGQEARLRCSPMKGHSHVYWYRQLPEEGLKFMVYLQKENIIDESGMPKERFSAEFPKEGPSILRIQQVVRGDSAAYFCASSPGTEAFFGQGTRLTVV.

CDR3 DNA: TGTGCCAGCAGCCAAGATCTGTGGACTAGCGGGGTAGGTGAGCAGTTCTTC. Residues: CASSQDLWTSGVGEQFF. V usage is TRBV3-1 (or the pseudogene TRBV3-2) and J usage is TRBJ2-1; 12 bases line up with TRBD2. The CDR3 contains 17 residues. The V gene end was trimmed by 0 bases and the J gene end by 9 bases; junction bases not matched to a gene: 9. In germline, CDR1 is LGHDT, CDR2 YNNKEL (reference sequence).

This chain connects TRBV6-5 to TRBJ2-7, with 7 bases aligning to TRBD1. There are 13 residues in the CDR3. The J segment lost 3 bases and the V segment lost 6 bases, leaving 5 bases of the junction unmatched. CDR1 is MNHEY, CDR2 SVGAGI, per germline. This chain's CDR3 is CASREGAGYEQYF. DNA of the CDR3: TGTGCCAGCAGAGAGGGGGCGGGCTACGAGCAGTACTTC.

The chain recombines TRBV27 with TRBJ1-2, with a weak D call TRBD1 (5 bases). Per germline, CDR1 MNHEY and CDR2 SMNVEV (reference sequence). CDR3 length equals 13 residues. The V and J ends lost 3 bases and 6 bases respectively, with 11 bases between them. The CDR3 bases are TGTGCCAGCAGTTTCAAGGACACAAATGGCTACACCTTC. It is translated as CASSFKDTNGYTF.

The chain couples TRBV14 to TRBJ1-1, with 10 positions matching TRBD1. Losses at the gene ends were 3 bases for V and 5 bases for J; bases not matched to a gene: 12. The CDR3 is 17 amino acids. The V gene's germline CDR1 is SGHDN and CDR2 FVKESK. This chain's CDR3 is CASSQTQTGGRETEAFF. CDR3 DNA sequence: TGTGCCAGCAGCCAGACACAGACAGGGGGCAGGGAAACTGAAGCTTTCTTT.

V usage is TRBV24-1 and J usage is TRBJ1-4; the D gene is possibly TRBD1 (6 bases). The CDR3 is 13 residues long. The V gene's germline CDR1 is KGHDR and CDR2 SFDVKD. V was shortened by 10 bases and J by 6 bases, with 14 bases between the two germline ends. DNA of the CDR3: TGTGCCACTTCGACAGGCCGGCATGAAAAACTGTTTTTT. It yields the protein CATSTGRHEKLFF.

The chain carries TRBV5-1 and TRBJ2-7; no clear D. The CDR3 consists of 15 residues. CDR1 is SGHRS, CDR2 YFSETQ, per germline. The V end lost 6 bases, the J end lost 5 bases, and 21 bases lay between the germline ends. The CDR3 reads CASTYRASRADEQYF. The DNA for the CDR3 is TGCGCCAGCACCTATAGAGCCTCTCGGGCCGACGAGCAGTACTTC.

V and J are TRBV28 and TRBJ1-5; 7 nucleotides line up with TRBD1. V dropped 7 bases and J dropped 7; count of bases not matched to a gene: 10. Germline lookup yields CDR1 MDHEN and CDR2 SYDVKM. The CDR3 runs to 14 residues. CDR3 DNA sequence: TGTGCCAGCAAGATACAGGGGTCAGGGCAGCCCCAGCATTTT. Protein product: CASKIQGSGQPQHF.

The J gene is TRBJ2-7, the V gene TRBV7-9; TRBD1 agrees at 10 bases. The CDR3 sequence is 14 residues long. With V trimmed by 6 bases and J by 5 bases, 7 bases remained unmatched. Germline-derived CDR1 and CDR2 are SEHNR and FQNEAQ (reference sequence). The CDR3 reads CASSSGTGAHEQYF. The CDR3 DNA is TGTGCCAGCAGTTCCGGGACAGGGGCCCACGAGCAGTACTTC.

The V gene is TRBV10-2, the J gene TRBJ2-7; D is possibly TRBD2 (5 bases). The CDR3 contains 14 residues. The V end lost 6 bases, the J end lost 2 bases, and 14 bases lay between the germline ends. Germline CDR1 reads WSHSY; CDR2 reads SAAADI. CDR3 loop: CASSGGSWTYEQYF. DNA of the CDR3: TGCGCCAGCAGCGGTGGGAGTTGGACCTACGAGCAGTACTTC.

This clone was recorded a few times. V usage is TRBV2 and J usage is TRBJ2-1; D uncertain. Trimming left V 8 bases short and J 8 bases short, with 10 bases between. The germline V gene has CDR1 SNHLY and CDR2 FYNNEI. The CDR3 extends over 11 amino acids. CDR3 DNA: TGTGCCAGCGGCCACCCCTATGAGCAGTTCTTC. The encoded protein is CASGHPYEQFF.

CDR3 bases: TGTGCCAGCAGCTCTAGTTCTTACGGGGAAGCTTTCTTT. Encoded protein: CASSSSSYGEAFF. The rearrangement links TRBV7-9 to TRBJ1-1; D is uncertain. Germline CDR1 SEHNR, CDR2 FQNEAQ (reference sequence). CDR3 length: 13 amino acids. The V gene lost 4 bases and the J gene lost 8 bases, with 14 bases spanning the gap.

The chain couples TRBV30 to TRBJ2-4; 8 nucleotides align to TRBD2. The CDR3 consists of 13 residues. Germline V gene sequence: CDR1 GTSNPN, CDR2 SVGIG (reference sequence). V lost 0 bases, J lost 8 bases, and 3 bases stayed unmatched. The chain's CDR3 is CAWSVSGSYIQYF. DNA for the CDR3: TGTGCCTGGAGTGTCAGCGGGAGTTACATTCAGTACTTC.

V usage is TRBV19 and J usage is TRBJ1-3; 7 bases map to TRBD1. CDR1 and CDR2 from the germline V gene are LNHDA and SQIVND (reference sequence). The CDR3 sequence is 16 residues long. After removal of 6 bases from V and 0 bases from J, the junction contained 8 bases not matched to a gene. The CDR3 DNA is TGTGCCAGTAGCCGGTCGACAGGGATCTCTGGAAACACCATATATTTT. It is translated as CASSRSTGISGNTIYF.

This clone was found a few times. The V and J genes are TRBV19 and TRBJ1-6, with no clear D. Per the germline V gene, CDR1 is LNHDA and CDR2 is SQIVND (reference sequence). Deletions cut 6 bases from V and 10 bases from J, with 16 bases between. The CDR3 is 14 amino acids. CDR3 nucleotides: TGTGCCAGTAGCCCGGTCGGGTGGCGCTCACCCCTCCACTTT. Translation gives CASSPVGWRSPLHF.

The chain is built from TRBV27 and TRBJ1-3, with 10 bases that match TRBD1. Germline V lookup: CDR1 MNHEY, CDR2 SMNVEV (reference sequence). Losses at the gene ends were 6 bases for V and 7 bases for J; bases not matched to a gene: 3. The CDR3 loop spans 13 amino acids. CDR3 protein: CASRGQGLNTIYF. CDR3 nucleotides: TGTGCCAGCAGGGGACAGGGGCTCAACACCATATATTTT.

The V and J genes are TRBV11-2 and TRBJ2-5; TRBD2 matches at 7 bases. CDR1 SGHAT and CDR2 FQNNGV come from the germline V gene. CDR3 size: 16 residues. Trimming took 5 bases from V and 6 from J; bases not matched to a gene: 15. CDR3 protein: CASSRVSGLAEQTQYF. The CDR3 coding sequence is TGTGCCAGCAGCCGCGTTTCCGGGCTAGCGGAACAGACCCAGTACTTC.

The chain uses TRBV7-9 and TRBJ2-3; D gene unclear. The CDR3 runs 13 residues. V gave up 2 bases and J gave up 5 bases, with 8 bases separating them. CDR1 is SEHNR and CDR2 is FQNEAQ in the germline V gene (reference sequence). CDR3 in DNA: TGTGCCAGCAGCTTACCCGTCGAAGATACGCAGTATTTT. Its protein is CASSLPVEDTQYF.

The CDR3 sequence is CASSRGLAGETQYF. CDR3 DNA sequence: TGTGCCAGCAGCCGAGGTCTGGCGGGGGAGACCCAGTACTTC. The chain couples TRBV6-5 to TRBJ2-5; a possible D gene is TRBD2 (6 bases). V lost 6 bases, J lost 5 bases, and 16 bases lay in between. The CDR3 has 14 amino acids. Germline V gene sequence: CDR1 MNHEY, CDR2 SVGAGI.

V gene TRBV5-8 combines with J gene TRBJ2-1; D unresolved. Looked up from germline, CDR1 is SGHTS and CDR2 is YDEGEE. V dropped 6 bases and J dropped 9 bases, with 10 bases sitting between them. This CDR3 is built from 11 residues. The CDR3 here is CASTSLIEQFF. In DNA form, the CDR3 reads TGTGCCAGCACGTCGTTAATTGAGCAGTTCTTC.

The chain combines TRBV7-3 with TRBJ2-2; perhaps TRBD1 as D (6 bases). V was clipped by 3 bases and J by 0 bases, with 8 bases between them. The CDR3 is 15 residues long. The V gene's germline CDR1 is SGHTA and CDR2 FQGTGA. The CDR3 sequence is CASSFGGSNTGELFF. DNA of the CDR3: TGTGCCAGCAGCTTTGGGGGCTCGAACACCGGGGAGCTGTTTTTT.

This clone was seen only a few times. This chain uses TRBV21-1 with TRBJ2-2; the table calls TRBD2, which could not be checked here. TRBV21-1 is recorded as a pseudogene. This CDR3 has 17 residues. The CDR3 region is CASSKLGLAVNTGELFF. Here the CDR3 DNA reads TGTGCCAGCAGCAAACTGGGACTAGCGGTTAACACCGGGGAGCTGTTTTTT.

The chain uses TRBV7-9 and TRBJ1-2; 7 bases agree with TRBD1. The CDR3 has 16 amino acids. Germline lookup yields CDR1 SEHNR and CDR2 FQNEAQ (reference sequence). The J segment lost 7 bases and the V segment lost 2 bases, leaving 13 bases of the junction unmatched. The CDR3 DNA sequence: TGTGCCAGCAGCTTACGGTTGGGACAGTTCCCAGCTGGCTACACCTTC. It codes for CASSLRLGQFPAGYTF.

The chain recombines TRBV28 with TRBJ1-6, with TRBD1 identical over 8 bases. CDR1 MDHEN and CDR2 SYDVKM come from the germline V gene. V was pared by 5 bases and J by 7 bases, with 16 bases of the junction left unmatched. The length of the CDR3 is 18 residues. The CDR3 sequence is CASSPRGTGQLGNSPLHF. The CDR3 region has the DNA TGTGCCAGCAGTCCCCGCGGGACAGGTCAACTCGGGAATTCACCCCTCCACTTT.

This sequence joins TRBV12-3 or TRBV12-4 and TRBJ1-6, with D unclear. The CDR3 has 12 residues. With 5 bases removed from V and 7 bases from J, the gap between germline ends came to 6 bases. The CDR3 DNA reads TGTGCCAGCAGTCCCGGAAATTCACCCCTCCACTTT. It codes for CASSPGNSPLHF.

The chain links TRBV9 to TRBJ2-3, with TRBD2 matching 10 bases. This CDR3 has 17 residues. J lost 6 bases, V lost 3 bases, and 13 bases had no gene match. Germline V lookup: CDR1 SGDLS, CDR2 YYNGEE. DNA of the CDR3: TGTGCCAGCAGCGAGCCCTCTCTAGCGGGAGTAGGGGATACGCAGTATTTT. Amino acid sequence: CASSEPSLAGVGDTQYF.

With regard to this clone: Its ends do not fully match the called genes, so a read error is possible. This chain connects TRBV7-2 to TRBJ2-2, with D possibly being TRBD2 (5 bases). CDR1 is SGHTA and CDR2 is FQGNSA in the germline V gene. The CDR3 runs 16 residues. CDR3 coding DNA: TGTGCCGGCAGCCCAGACACGGGGAGAACGACCGGGGAGCTGTTTTTT. Protein: CAGSPDTGRTTGELFF.

The chain is built from TRBV14 and TRBJ2-7, with 11 nucleotides matching TRBD2. V dropped 4 bases and J dropped 3; count of bases not matched to a gene: 2. This CDR3 comprises 14 residues. Germline CDR1 SGHDN, CDR2 FVKESK. CDR3 coding DNA: TGTGCCAGCAGCCCGGGACTAGCGGTCTACGAGCAGTACTTC. Translating it yields CASSPGLAVYEQYF.